A single sample gave rise to the 9 T cell receptor beta chains below, sequenced in a study of memory CD4+ T cells and cytomegalovirus serostatus. The sort gate was single viable CD3+CD4+CD8-CD45RO+ cells for memory CD4+ T cells. Sequencing used immunoSEQ multiplex PCR; TCRdb keeps in-frame clones, though not all of them. The sample comprises some 66,000 clones, roughly 76% of which are singletons, and approximately 4.8% rests with the top ten. Material for sequencing was memory CD4+ T cells from blood. These receptors came from an adult in good health and CMV-seropositive.

This sequence joins TRBV5-1 and TRBJ2-7; 7 bases map to TRBD1. The V gene end was trimmed by 4 bases and the J gene end by 2 bases; junction bases not matched to a gene: 6. Looked up from germline, CDR1 is SGHRS and CDR2 is YFSETQ. The CDR3 has 14 residues. For the CDR3, the DNA is TGCGCCAGCAGCGGACAGGTCGGCACCTACGAGCAGTACTTC. Its protein product is CASSGQVGTYEQYF.

This clone was picked up one time. This sequence joins TRBV5-1 and TRBJ2-3, with 7 bases matching TRBD2. Trimming cost V 2 bases and J 5 bases; bases outside gene matches: 11. Germline CDR1 reads SGHRS; CDR2 reads YFSETQ. The CDR3 loop spans 16 amino acids. As DNA, the CDR3 is TGCGCCAGCAGCTTTCCCGCGGGGGAAGAAGAAGATACGCAGTATTTT. Encoded protein: CASSFPAGEEEDTQYF.

This chain connects TRBV11-2 to TRBJ1-2; 9 bases are a match to TRBD1. The CDR3 extends over 14 amino acids. CDR1 is SGHAT, CDR2 FQNNGV, per germline. The ends lost 5 bases at V and 5 bases at J; junction bases unmatched: 6. CDR3 amino acids: CASSITGQGYGYTF. CDR3 nucleotide sequence: TGTGCCAGCAGCATCACGGGACAGGGTTATGGCTACACCTTC.

The CDR3 DNA is TGTGCCAGCAGTGGCCCGGTGGGGGAGACCCAGTACTTC. Translation: CASSGPVGETQYF. The gene calls are TRBV7-9 and TRBJ2-5; no clear D gene. V lost 6 bases to trimming and J lost 5 bases, with 13 bases between them. The CDR3 has 13 residues. The V gene's germline CDR1 is SEHNR and CDR2 FQNEAQ (reference sequence).

This chain uses TRBV5-1 with TRBJ1-4, with D perhaps matching TRBD1 (5 bases). The CDR3 runs to 14 residues. Germline-derived CDR1 and CDR2 are SGHRS and YFSETQ. Between the trimmed V and J ends, which lost 4 bases and 4 bases, there was a span of 11 bases. The CDR3 protein is CASSLQGYNEKLFF. The CDR3 DNA follows: TGCGCCAGCAGCCTGCAGGGCTATAATGAAAAACTGTTTTTT. Variable domain in full (rest from reference TRBV5-1 and TRBJ1-4): KAGVTQTPRYLIKTRGQQVTLSCSPISGHRSVSWYQQTPGQGLQFLFEYFSETQRNKGNFPGRFSGRQFSNSRSEMNVSTLELGDSALYLCASSLQGYNEKLFFGSGTQLSVL.

The CDR3 loop is CASSLRSTGTGANVLTF. CDR3 sequence (DNA): TGTGCCAGCAGTTTAAGGTCGACAGGGACTGGGGCCAACGTCCTGACTTTC. The V and J genes are TRBV27 and TRBJ2-6, with TRBD1 matching over 7 bases. Unmatched junction bases numbered 6, after V lost 2 bases and J lost 2 bases. Germline V gene data show CDR1 as MNHEY and CDR2 as SMNVEV (reference sequence). The CDR3 has 17 residues.

This clone was detected a few times. The chain couples TRBV27 to TRBJ2-7, with TRBD2 matching 8 bases. With 3 bases clipped from V and 2 bases from J, the junction kept 6 bases outside the gene matches. The CDR3 spans 15 residues. Germline V gives CDR1 MNHEY, CDR2 SMNVEV (reference sequence). CDR3 region: CASSFGTGGAYEQYF. CDR3 in DNA: TGTGCCAGCAGTTTTGGAACGGGAGGGGCCTACGAGCAGTACTTC.

The chain couples TRBV28 to TRBJ1-1; D gene uncertain. The V end was cut by 1 base, the J end by 1 base, with 4 bases between. CDR3 length equals 13 residues. The germline V gene encodes CDR1 MDHEN and CDR2 SYDVKM. This CDR3 is CASSLSSNTEAFF. Written as DNA, the CDR3 is TGTGCCAGCAGTTTATCATCGAACACTGAAGCTTTCTTT. Full variable domain (remainder filled in from reference TRBV28 and TRBJ1-1): DVKVTQSSRYLVKRTGEKVFLECVQDMDHENMFWYRQDPGLGLRLIYFSYDVKMKEKGDIPEGYSVSREKKERFSLILESASTNQTSMYLCASSLSSNTEAFFGQGTRLTVV.

This chain uses TRBV15 with TRBJ1-2; 7 bases map to TRBD1. Germline CDR1 reads LNHNV; CDR2 reads YYDKDF (reference sequence). After removal of 0 bases from V and 2 bases from J, the junction contained 3 bases not matched to a gene. This CDR3 spans 15 amino acids. Here the CDR3 DNA reads TGTGCCACCAGCAGAGATATAGGGGGCAACTATGGCTACACCTTC. Amino acid sequence: CATSRDIGGNYGYTF.